Listed below are T cell receptor beta chains from one sample, sequenced in a study of shared clonotypes between healthy human individuals. Using immunoSEQ multiplex PCR, the repertoire was profiled, and TCRdb retains in-frame clones only, with some absent. The table lists about 2.1 million clones, roughly 93% of them singletons. Sequencing was done on a sample of naive CD8+ T cells from PBMCs. Receptors originate from a man between 18 and 29 years old in good health. Some clones in this sample may be carry-over from other donors' samples. The CDR3 runs from the conserved cysteine through the conserved F or W. D genes are given only for firm matches. Expanded clones are given a class, and other clones once, few, many or no size at all.

NA,17,TRBV7-3,TRBJ2-1,NA,CASSASPGTLTYNEQFF,TGTGCCAGCAGCGCATCTCCCGGGACACTAACCTACAATGAGCAGTTCTTC
NA,16,TRBV15,TRBJ2-7,NA,CATSRDRTASSYEQYF,TGTGCCACCAGCAGAGACCGGACAGCCAGCTCCTACGAGCAGTACTTC
NA,14,TRBV7-9,TRBJ2-5,NA,CASSLYQGSRTQYF,TGTGCCAGCAGCTTATATCAGGGTTCGAGGACCCAGTACTTC
NA,18,TRBV5-6,TRBJ2-7,TRBD2,CASSPGVLAGEVSYEQYF,TGTGCCAGCAGCCCGGGGGTCCTAGCGGGAGAGGTTTCCTACGAGCAGTACTTC
NA,20,TRBV7-8,TRBJ2-6,NA,CASSLSSWKRRASGANVLTF,TGTGCCAGCAGCTTGTCCTCGTGGAAGAGGAGGGCTTCGGGGGCCAACGTCCTGACTTTC
NA,16,TRBV11-2,TRBJ2-7,NA,CASSLASFRNSYEQYF,TGTGCCAGCAGCTTAGCTAGCTTCCGTAACTCCTACGAGCAGTACTTC
NA,11,TRBV2,TRBJ2-2,NA,CASSSGGELFF,TGTGCCAGCAGTTCGGGCGGGGAGCTGTTTTTT
NA,18,TRBV7-7,TRBJ2-2,TRBD2,CASSPMGGGRVATGELFF,TGTGCCAGCAGCCCGATGGGCGGCGGGAGGGTAGCCACCGGGGAGCTGTTTTTT
NA,19,TRBV5-1,TRBJ2-3,NA,CASSPTGGPNGLPTDTQYF,TGCGCCAGCAGCCCAACGGGCGGTCCGAACGGGCTTCCCACAGATACGCAGTATTTT
once,18,TRBV7-8,TRBJ2-7,TRBD2,CASSTRTSGGTLTYEQYF,TGTGCCAGCAGCACTCGGACTAGCGGGGGAACCCTGACCTACGAGCAGTACTTC
NA,13,TRBV7-6,TRBJ1-1,NA,CASSLKFRTEAFF,TGTGCCAGCAGCTTAAAGTTTCGGACTGAAGCTTTCTTT
NA,15,TRBV5-6,TRBJ2-5,NA,CASSLGASRGQTQYF,TGTGCCAGCAGCTTGGGGGCTTCACGGGGTCAGACCCAGTACTTC
NA,17,TRBV11-2,TRBJ2-5,NA,CASSLWPRLREGETQYF,TGTGCCAGCAGCTTATGGCCGCGCTTACGAGAGGGGGAGACCCAGTACTTC
NA,13,TRBV4-1,TRBJ2-3,NA,CASSHPPSDTQYF,TGCGCCAGCAGCCATCCCCCGAGTGATACGCAGTATTTT
NA,13,TRBV15,TRBJ1-5,NA,CATSGNRGQPQHF,TGTGCCACCAGCGGAAACCGGGGGCAGCCCCAGCATTTT
NA,14,TRBV9,TRBJ2-7,TRBD1,CASSVDRDGYEQYF,TGTGCCAGCAGCGTGGACAGGGATGGCTACGAGCAGTACTTC
NA,13,TRBV28,TRBJ1-1,NA,CASKGVGETEAFF,TGTGCCAGCAAGGGGGTGGGGGAAACTGAAGCTTTCTTT